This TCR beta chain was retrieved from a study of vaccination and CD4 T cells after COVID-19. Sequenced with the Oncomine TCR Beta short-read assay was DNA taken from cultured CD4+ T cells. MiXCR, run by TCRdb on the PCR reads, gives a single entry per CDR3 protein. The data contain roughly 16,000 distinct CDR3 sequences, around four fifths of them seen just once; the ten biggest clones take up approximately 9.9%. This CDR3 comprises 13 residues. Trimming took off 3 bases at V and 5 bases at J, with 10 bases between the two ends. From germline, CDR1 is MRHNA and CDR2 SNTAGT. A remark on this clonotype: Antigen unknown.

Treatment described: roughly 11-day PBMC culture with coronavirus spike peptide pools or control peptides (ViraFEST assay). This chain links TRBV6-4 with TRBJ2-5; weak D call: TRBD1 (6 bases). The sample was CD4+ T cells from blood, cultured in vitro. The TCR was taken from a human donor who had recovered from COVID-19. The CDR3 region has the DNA TGTGCCAGCAGTGAACAGGGTGGTGAGACCCAGTACTTC. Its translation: CASSEQGGETQYF.